The TCR beta chain under discussion was sequenced for a study of metastatic and nonmetastatic thyroid tumors. The wider study: Where malignant and benign thyroid patients were concerned, repertoires were compared across blood and tumor or nodule tissue.

Study results and limitations: Across blood and tumor, TCR beta diversity in malignant thyroid tumors was reportedly significantly higher than in benign nodules.

In germline, CDR1 is KGHDR, CDR2 SFDVKD. This CDR3 is built from 13 residues. V shed 3 bases and J shed 1 base, with 6 bases lying between them. This clone was counted a few times. Its specificity is unknown. Prior to thyroid surgery, none of the patients had received any treatment. In the source study's methods: The authors used CDR3 differences across clinicopathological groups to build a distant-metastasis classifier for papillary thyroid cancer. From the PCR reads, TCRdb re-called clones with MiXCR. These V and J calls derive from TCRdb rather than the authors' analysis. The table records 35,000 to 40,000 clones, around 20% of them present only once.

The TCR originated in a female donor with papillary thyroid cancer or a benign thyroid nodule (not recorded which). Some clones in this sample may be carry-over from other donors' samples. Sequencing was carried out using blood. This sequence joins TRBV24-1 and TRBJ2-7, with D maybe TRBD2 (5 bases). The CDR3, as DNA: TGTGCCACCAGTGATGGGAGTTCCTACGAGCAGTACTTC. This gives the protein CATSDGSSYEQYF.